These T cell receptor beta chains were read from a single sample in a study of a mutant IDH1 vaccine in newly diagnosed glioma. Method: immunoSEQ multiplex PCR; TCRdb's copy keeps in-frame clones and lacks some. The sample carries around 76,000 clones, 85% to 90% recorded once. The antigens for these receptors are not known. The sequenced sample was PBMCs, obtained from a glioma patient whose treatment included an IDH1 peptide vaccine. The source of these receptors is a woman between 50 and 59 years old with glioma. The CDR3 runs from the conserved cysteine through the conserved F or W. The size field is filled for only some rows; it gives once, few, many or a size class.

V	J	size	CDR3
TRBV7-2	TRBJ2-1	-	CASSIRTSGSDEQFF
TRBV19	TRBJ1-5	-	CATGGRAGRPQHF
TRBV7-6	TRBJ2-1	-	CASSSPARDPYNEQFF
TRBV28	TRBJ1-3	-	CASSLRGAQNTIYF
TRBV30	TRBJ1-1	-	CAWSVPAGRTEAFF
TRBV28	TRBJ1-6	-	CASSLGQALGSPLHF
TRBV14	TRBJ1-1	-	CASSQDLQNTEAFF
TRBV4-2	TRBJ2-3	-	CASSPTSGTTDTQYF
TRBV25-1	TRBJ1-1	-	CASQLMNTEAFF
TRBV5-1	TRBJ2-1	-	CASSLEASSYNEQFF
TRBV4-1	TRBJ1-4	-	CASSLNGVATNEKLFF
TRBV5-6	TRBJ1-6	once	CASSLAGTGRGYAPLHF
TRBV5-8	TRBJ2-7	-	CASSFDRLYEQYF
TRBV7-2	TRBJ2-5	-	CASSLGGGRKTQYF
TRBV19	TRBJ2-2	-	CASIPDSFGELFF
TRBV11-2	TRBJ2-7	-	CASSLTEGYEQYF
TRBV30	TRBJ2-1	-	CAWSSPGRSSSYNEQFF
TRBV5-1	TRBJ1-5	-	CASSLAGVGQPQHF
TRBV7-8	TRBJ2-2	-	CASSTYTRELFF
TRBV28	TRBJ2-5	-	CASSYEQGLETQYF
TRBV29-1	TRBJ1-1	-	CRVTAPNTEAFF